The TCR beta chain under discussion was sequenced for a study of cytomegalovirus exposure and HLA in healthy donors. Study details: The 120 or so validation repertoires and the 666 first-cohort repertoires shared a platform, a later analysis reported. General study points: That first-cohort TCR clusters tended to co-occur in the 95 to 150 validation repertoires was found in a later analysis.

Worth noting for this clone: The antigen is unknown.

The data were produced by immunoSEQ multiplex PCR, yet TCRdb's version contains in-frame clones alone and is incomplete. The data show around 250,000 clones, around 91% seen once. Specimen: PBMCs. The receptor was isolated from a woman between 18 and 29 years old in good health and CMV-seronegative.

The CDR3 reads CASSHREDYRNQETQYF. CDR3 coding DNA: TGCGCCAGCAGCCATCGTGAGGACTACCGAAACCAAGAGACCCAGTACTTC. The chain links TRBV4-1 to TRBJ2-5; maybe TRBD2 (6 bases). The germline V gene encodes CDR1 MGHRA and CDR2 YSYEKL. V was trimmed by 3 bases and J by 0 bases, leaving 17 bases between them. The CDR3 sequence is 17 residues long.